This paragraph covers one T cell receptor beta chain sequence. The antigen remains unidentified. These data originate in a study of post-analysis software for immune sequencing data. Overall study findings and caveats: In patients, TRBV5-6, TRBV5-1 and TRBV20-1 belonged to roughly five TRBV segments found more frequently than in controls. Samples prepared in the same batch strongly co-clustered by F measure. People with multiple sclerosis had a significantly lower normalized Chao1 diversity than controls did.

V lost 3 bases and J lost 3; bases outside the gene matches: 10. The CDR3 is 18 amino acids. Prepared libraries of TCR beta cDNA carried unique molecular identifiers. There were about 1 to 10 million T cells, and 400,000 to 650,000 cDNA molecules came from them. Each CDR3 protein is one row after TCRdb ran MiXCR on the PCR reads. The sample contains 750,000 to 950,000 distinct CDR3 sequences, about 50% of which appear only once. This receptor was taken from a girl under 18 with multiple sclerosis. Sequencing was carried out using blood. The chain combines TRBV12-3 or TRBV12-4 with TRBJ2-6; 8 bases agree with TRBD1. The CDR3 region has the DNA TGTGCCAGCAGTTTTCATTGGCAGGGGGCGGTTGGGGCCAACGTCCTGACTTTC. Translated: CASSFHWQGAVGANVLTF.